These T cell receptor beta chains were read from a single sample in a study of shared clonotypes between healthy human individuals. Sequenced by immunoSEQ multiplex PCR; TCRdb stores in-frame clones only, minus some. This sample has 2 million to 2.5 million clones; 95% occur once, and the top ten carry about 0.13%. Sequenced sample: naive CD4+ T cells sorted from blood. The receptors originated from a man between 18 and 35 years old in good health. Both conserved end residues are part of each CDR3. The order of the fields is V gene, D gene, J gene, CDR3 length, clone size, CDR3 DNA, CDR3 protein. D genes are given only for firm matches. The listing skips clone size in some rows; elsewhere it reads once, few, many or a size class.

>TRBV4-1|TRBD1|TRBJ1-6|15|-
TGCGCCAGCAGCCAAGAGGGCGGGACAGGGAGGTCCCTCCACTTT
CASSQEGGTGRSLHF
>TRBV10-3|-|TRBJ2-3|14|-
TGTGCCATCCGACTAGGCCAAAGCACAGATACGCAGTATTTT
CAIRLGQSTDTQYF
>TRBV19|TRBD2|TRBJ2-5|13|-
TGTGCCAGTAGGCTAGCGGGCCAAGAGACCCAGTACTTC
CASRLAGQETQYF
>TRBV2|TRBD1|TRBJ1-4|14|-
TGTGCCAGCACCCCGGACAGGCGGAGTGAAAAACTGTTTTTT
CASTPDRRSEKLFF
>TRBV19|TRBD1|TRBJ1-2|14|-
TGTGCCAGTAGTATACAGACAGGGAACTATGGCTACACCTTC
CASSIQTGNYGYTF
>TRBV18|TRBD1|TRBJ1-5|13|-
TGTGCCAGCTCACCAGGACAGGGACAGCCCCAGCATTTT
CASSPGQGQPQHF
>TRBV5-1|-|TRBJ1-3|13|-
TGCGCCAGCTGGCTTATCTCTGGAAACACCATATATTTT
CASWLISGNTIYF
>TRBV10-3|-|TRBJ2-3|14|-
TGTGCCATCAGACCCGAAGTGGACGCAGATACGCAGTATTTT
CAIRPEVDADTQYF
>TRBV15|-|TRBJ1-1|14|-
TGTGCCACCAGCAGAGATTACCAGAACACTGAAGCTTTCTTT
CATSRDYQNTEAFF
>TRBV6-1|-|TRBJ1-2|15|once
TGTGCCAGCAAGAAACCCGGGACGGCGACCTATGGCTACACCTTC
CASKKPGTATYGYTF
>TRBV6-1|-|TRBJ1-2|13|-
TGTGCCTCCAAGCGACGGGATAACTATGGCTACACCTTC
CASKRRDNYGYTF
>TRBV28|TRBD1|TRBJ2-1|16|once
TGTGCCAGCAGTTTAGAGGGACAGGGTCTCTTGGATGAGCAGTTCTTC
CASSLEGQGLLDEQFF
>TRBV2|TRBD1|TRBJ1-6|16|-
TGTGCCAGCAGCCCCCCCGGGACAGGGGGCCTTTCACCCCTCCACTTT
CASSPPGTGGLSPLHF
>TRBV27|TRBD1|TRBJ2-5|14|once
TGTGCCAGCAGTCACCCGGGACAGGGAGAGACCCAGTACTTC
CASSHPGQGETQYF
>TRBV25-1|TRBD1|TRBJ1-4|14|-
TGTGCCAGCAGCGAACAGGGGGCCAATGAAAAACTGTTTTTT
CASSEQGANEKLFF
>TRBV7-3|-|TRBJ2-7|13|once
TGTGCCAGCAGCCTTACCCGACTAGACGAGCAGTACTTC
CASSLTRLDEQYF
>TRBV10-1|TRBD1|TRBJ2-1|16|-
TGCGCCAGCAGTTCCGGAACAGGGGATCATTTAGGTGAGCAGTTCTTC
CASSSGTGDHLGEQFF
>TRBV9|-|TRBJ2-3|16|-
TGTGCCAGCAGCGTAGGGGCTGGGGCGGGAACAGATACGCAGTATTTT
CASSVGAGAGTDTQYF
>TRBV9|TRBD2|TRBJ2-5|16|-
TGTGCCAGCAGCGTAGGAAATAGCGGGAGTGGAGAGACCCAGTACTTC
CASSVGNSGSGETQYF
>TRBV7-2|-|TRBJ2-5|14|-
TGTGCCAGCAGCCTCGAGTGGGGCCAAGAGACCCAGTACTTC
CASSLEWGQETQYF
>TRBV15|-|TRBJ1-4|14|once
TGTGCCACCTTGCGGGCAGGGACCTATGAAAAACTGTTTTTT
CATLRAGTYEKLFF
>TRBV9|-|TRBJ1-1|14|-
TGTGCCAGCAGCCAGACCCCACAGGGTACTGAAGCTTTCTTT
CASSQTPQGTEAFF
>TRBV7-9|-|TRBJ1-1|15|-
TGTGCCAGCAGCCTCGAGGGGCTTGGGGCAGCTGAAGCTTTCTTT
CASSLEGLGAAEAFF
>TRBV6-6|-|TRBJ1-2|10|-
TGTGCCAGCGGCTTGGGCGGCTACACCTTC
CASGLGGYTF
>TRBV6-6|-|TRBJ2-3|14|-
TGTGCCAGCAGTGCTCCGGAGGGCACAGATACGCAGTATTTT
CASSAPEGTDTQYF
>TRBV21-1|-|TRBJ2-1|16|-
TGTGCCAGCATCAGGACTAGCGGGTATTCCTACAATGAGCAGTTCTTC
CASIRTSGYSYNEQFF
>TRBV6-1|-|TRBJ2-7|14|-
TGTGCCAGCAGTGAAAGGCAGGCCACCTACGAGCAGTACTTC
CASSERQATYEQYF
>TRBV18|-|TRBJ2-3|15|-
TGTGCCAGCTCAAGGAACGGACCCCTTACAGATACGCAGTATTTT
CASSRNGPLTDTQYF
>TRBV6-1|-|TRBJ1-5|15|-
TGTGCCAGCAGTGATGCTACAACGGGTTTGCAGCCCCAGCATTTT
CASSDATTGLQPQHF
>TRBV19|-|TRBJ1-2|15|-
TGTGCCAGTAGTGTAGGATTAGGACAGAACTATGGCTACACCTTC
CASSVGLGQNYGYTF
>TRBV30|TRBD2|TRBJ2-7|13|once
TGTGCCTGGAGTGTAGGCGGGGACTACGGGCAGTACTTC
CAWSVGGDYGQYF
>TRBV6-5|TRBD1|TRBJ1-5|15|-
TGTGCCAGCAGTCGCACAGGGGATAGCAATCAGCCCCAGCATTTT
CASSRTGDSNQPQHF
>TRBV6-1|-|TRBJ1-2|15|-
TGTGCCAGCAGTGAAGGGGCTGTTGGGGAATATGGCTACACCTTC
CASSEGAVGEYGYTF
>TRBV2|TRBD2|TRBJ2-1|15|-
TGTGCCAGCAGTGATCCAGCGGGAGGAAACAATGAGCAGTTCTTC
CASSDPAGGNNEQFF
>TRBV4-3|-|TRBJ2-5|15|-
TGCGCCAGCAGCCAAGCGTCTGGGAGGCAAGAGACCCAGTACTTC
CASSQASGRQETQYF
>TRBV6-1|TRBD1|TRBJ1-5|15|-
TGTGCCAGCAGTGGCACAGGGGGTTTTAGTCAGCCCCAGCATTTT
CASSGTGGFSQPQHF
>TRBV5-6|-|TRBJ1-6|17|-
TGTGCCAGCAGCTTGGCCCTGATCAGCTCCTATAATTCACCCCTCCACTTT
CASSLALISSYNSPLHF
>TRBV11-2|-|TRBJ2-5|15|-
TGTGCCAGCAGCCCCGCATGGTTACAGGAAGAGACCCAGTACTTC
CASSPAWLQEETQYF
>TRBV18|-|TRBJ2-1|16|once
TGTGCCAGCTCCCGGTTAGCTGGTAGCTCCTACAATGAGCAGTTCTTC
CASSRLAGSSYNEQFF
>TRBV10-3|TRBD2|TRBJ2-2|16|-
TGTGCCATCAGTCGGACTAGCGGGCCGAACACCGGGGAGCTGTTTTTT
CAISRTSGPNTGELFF
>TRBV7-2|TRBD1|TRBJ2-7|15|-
TGTGCCAGCAGCCCTAGTCGGACAGGGCACTACGAGCAGTACTTC
CASSPSRTGHYEQYF
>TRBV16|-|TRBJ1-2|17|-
TGTGCCAGCAGCCCTCCCGGGATAAAAGACGCGGACTATGGCTACACCTTC
CASSPPGIKDADYGYTF
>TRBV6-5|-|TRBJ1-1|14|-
TGTGCCAGCAGCGAGGCCGTCTTGAACACTGAAGCTTTCTTT
CASSEAVLNTEAFF
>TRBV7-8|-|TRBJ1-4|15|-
TGTGCCAGCAGCCCTGGAGTGACGGCTAATGAAAAACTGTTTTTT
CASSPGVTANEKLFF
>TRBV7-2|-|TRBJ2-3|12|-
TGTGCCAGCAGCTTATACGCTCACACGCAGTATTTT
CASSLYAHTQYF
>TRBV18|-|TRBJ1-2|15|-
TGTGCCAGCTCACCTTCAGGGACCGAAAACTATGGCTACACCTTC
CASSPSGTENYGYTF
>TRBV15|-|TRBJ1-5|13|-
TGTGCCACCAGCAGAGATTACGGGCAGCCCCAGCATTTT
CATSRDYGQPQHF
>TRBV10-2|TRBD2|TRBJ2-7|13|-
TGCGCCAGCCAGCGGGGGGGCGGATACGAGCAGTACTTC
CASQRGGGYEQYF
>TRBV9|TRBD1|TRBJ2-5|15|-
TGTGCCAGCAGCGCCCGGGACAGGGGCCAAGAGACCCAGTACTTC
CASSARDRGQETQYF
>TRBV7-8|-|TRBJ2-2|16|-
TGTGCCAGCAGCTACCCACGGGGAACGAACACCGGGGAGCTGTTTTTT
CASSYPRGTNTGELFF
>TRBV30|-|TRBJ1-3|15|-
TGTGCCTGGAGCGCCCACGGGGCGTTCGGAAACACCATATATTTT
CAWSAHGAFGNTIYF
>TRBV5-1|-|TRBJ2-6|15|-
TGCGCCAGCAGCCCGGACAGCTCTGGGGCCAACGTCCTGACTTTC
CASSPDSSGANVLTF
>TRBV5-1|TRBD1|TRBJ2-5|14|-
TGCGCCAGCAGCCCCCACAGGGGGCGGGAGACCCAGTACTTC
CASSPHRGRETQYF
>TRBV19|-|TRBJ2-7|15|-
TGTGCCAGTAGTAACCCGGCGCAGGGGACTTACGAGCAGTACTTC
CASSNPAQGTYEQYF
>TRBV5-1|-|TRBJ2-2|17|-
TGCGCCAGCAGCCATCCGGGGGCCTCACTAAACACCGGGGAGCTGTTTTTT
CASSHPGASLNTGELFF
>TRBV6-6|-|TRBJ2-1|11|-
TGTGCCAGCAGTTATCGGAATGAGCAGTTCTTC
CASSYRNEQFF
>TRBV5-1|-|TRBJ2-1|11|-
TGCGCCAGCAGCGCGGGTGGATGGCAGTTCTTC
CASSAGGWQFF
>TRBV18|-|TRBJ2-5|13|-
TGTGCCAGCTCACCAGGGAGTAAAGAGACCCAGTACTTC
CASSPGSKETQYF
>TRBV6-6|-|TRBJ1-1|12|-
TGTGCCAGCAGCCTCAGGGGATCTGAAGCTTTCTTT
CASSLRGSEAFF